One sample yielded the 8 T cell receptor beta chains listed below, sequenced in a study of blood T cell repertoires in COVID-19. TCRdb keeps only in-frame clones here, not all; method: immunoSEQ multiplex PCR. The sample lists tens of thousands of clones; approximately 81% were seen once. Source material: peripheral blood. These receptors originate from a man in his 60s with COVID-19, enrolled during active disease.

The V call is TRBV15, the J call TRBJ2-7, with D tentatively TRBD2 (6 bases). Looked up from germline, CDR1 is LNHNV and CDR2 is YYDKDF (reference sequence). This CDR3 contains 16 residues. V lost 0 bases, J lost 2 bases, and 14 bases lay in between. The CDR3 DNA is TGTGCCACCAGCAGAGAGGGACTTTCCGTAACCTACGAGCAGTACTTC. It is translated as CATSREGLSVTYEQYF. The full variable domain, rest sourced from reference TRBV15 and TRBJ2-7, is DAMVIQNPRYQVTQFGKPVTLSCSQTLNHNVMYWYQQKSSQAPKLLFHYYDKDFNNEADTPDNFQSRRPNTSFCFLDIRSPGLGDTAMYLCATSREGLSVTYEQYFGPGTRLTVT.

This chain connects TRBV23-1 to TRBJ1-2; TRBD1 is a possible D gene (5 bases). TRBV23-1 is marked as an open reading frame, function uncertain. V lost 0 bases and J lost 1, with 12 bases in between. The length of the CDR3 is 16 residues. The CDR3 DNA follows: TGCGCCAGCAGTCAATCGGGGGGGGTGGTTAACTATGGCTACACCTTC. Translated, it gives CASSQSGGVVNYGYTF.

This clone was picked up a small number of times. The chain carries TRBV6-5 and TRBJ2-7; D might be TRBD1 (5 bases). V was clipped by 7 bases and J by 4 bases, with 11 bases between them. Germline V gives CDR1 MNHEY, CDR2 SVGAGI. This CDR3 spans 12 amino acids. The CDR3 DNA reads TGTGCCAGCACCCTTGACAGATACGAGCAGTACTTC. Residues: CASTLDRYEQYF.

The DNA of the CDR3 is TGTGCCACCACCGAGGGTAGGGGAAACACCATATATTTT. It yields the protein CATTEGRGNTIYF. The chain has TRBV15 and TRBJ1-3, with D uncertain. The CDR3 contains 13 residues. V was shortened by 7 bases and J by 4 bases, with 11 bases between the two germline ends. Germline CDR1 is LNHNV and CDR2 is YYDKDF (reference sequence).

The gene calls are TRBV11-2 and TRBJ2-1, with D uncertain. Per the germline V gene, CDR1 is SGHAT and CDR2 is FQNNGV. Trimming shortened V by 0 bases and J by 9 bases, and 15 bases separated the two germline ends. The CDR3 contains 15 residues. Here the CDR3 reads CASSLELRIGAEQFF. The CDR3 DNA reads as TGTGCCAGCAGCTTAGAGTTGAGGATCGGCGCTGAGCAGTTCTTC.

The chain has TRBV14 and TRBJ1-1, with 8 bases fitting TRBD1. The CDR3 is 14 residues long. Unmatched junction bases numbered 4, after V lost 3 bases and J lost 4 bases. The germline CDR1 and CDR2 sequences are SGHDN and FVKESK. CDR3 in DNA: TGTGCCAGCAGCCAGACAGGGGTTGGCACTGAAGCTTTCTTT. Protein: CASSQTGVGTEAFF. Variable domain in full (rest from reference TRBV14 and TRBJ1-1): EAGVTQFPSHSVIEKGQTVTLRCDPISGHDNLYWYRRVMGKEIKFLLHFVKESKQDESGMPNNRFLAERTGGTYSTLKVQPAELEDSGVYFCASSQTGVGTEAFFGQGTRLTVV.

The rearrangement links TRBV10-3 to TRBJ1-1; D is undetermined. The CDR3 has 11 amino acids. With 9 bases removed from V and 9 bases from J, the gap between germline ends came to 14 bases. Germline V CDR1 and CDR2: ENHRY, SYGVKD. The CDR3 coding sequence is TGTGCCATGAAGACCAGGACTAAAGCTTTCTTT. Translation: CAMKTRTKAFF.

This chain joins TRBV18 and TRBJ2-3; 14 bases are a match to TRBD2. Trimming removed 2 bases from V and 4 bases from J; junction bases left unmatched: 8. The CDR3 runs to 18 residues. Germline values: CDR1 KGHSH, CDR2 LQKENI. CDR3 region: CASSPRATSGRDSDTQYF. The CDR3 DNA follows: TGTGCCAGCTCACCAAGGGCGACTAGCGGGAGGGACTCAGATACGCAGTATTTT. The whole variable domain, remainder taken from reference TRBV18 and TRBJ2-3, is NAGVMQNPRHLVRRRGQEARLRCSPMKGHSHVYWYRQLPEEGLKFMVYLQKENIIDESGMPKERFSAEFPKEGPSILRIQQVVRGDSAAYFCASSPRATSGRDSDTQYFGPGTRLTVL.